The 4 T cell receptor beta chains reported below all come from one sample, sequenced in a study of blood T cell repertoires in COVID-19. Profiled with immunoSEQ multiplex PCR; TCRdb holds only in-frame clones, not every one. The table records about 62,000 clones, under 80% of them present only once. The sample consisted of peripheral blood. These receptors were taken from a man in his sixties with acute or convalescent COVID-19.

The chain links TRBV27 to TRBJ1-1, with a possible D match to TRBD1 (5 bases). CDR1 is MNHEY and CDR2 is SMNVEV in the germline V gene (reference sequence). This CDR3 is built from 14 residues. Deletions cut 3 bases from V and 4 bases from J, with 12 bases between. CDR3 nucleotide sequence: TGTGCCAGCAGTTTCCAGGGATCTCTCACTGAAGCTTTCTTT. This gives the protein CASSFQGSLTEAFF.

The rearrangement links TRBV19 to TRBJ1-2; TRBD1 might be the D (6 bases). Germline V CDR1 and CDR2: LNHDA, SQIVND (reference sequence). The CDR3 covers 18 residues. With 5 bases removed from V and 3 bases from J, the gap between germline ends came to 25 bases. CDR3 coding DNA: TGTGCCAGTAGTTTCACCGGGACACCGAACAGCATCTACTATGGCTACACCTTC. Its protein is CASSFTGTPNSIYYGYTF.

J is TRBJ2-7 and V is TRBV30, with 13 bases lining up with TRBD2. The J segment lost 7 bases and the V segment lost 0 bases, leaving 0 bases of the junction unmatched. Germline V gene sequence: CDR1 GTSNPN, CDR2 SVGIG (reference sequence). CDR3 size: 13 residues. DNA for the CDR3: TGTGCCTGGAGTGTACTAGCGGGAGGGGAGCAGTACTTC. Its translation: CAWSVLAGGEQYF. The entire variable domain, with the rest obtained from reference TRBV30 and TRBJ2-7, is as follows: SQTIHQWPATLVQPVGSPLSLECTVEGTSNPNLYWYRQAAGRGLQLLFYSVGIGQISSEVPQNLSASRPQDRQFILSSKKLLLSDSGFYLCAWSVLAGGEQYFGPGTRLTVT.

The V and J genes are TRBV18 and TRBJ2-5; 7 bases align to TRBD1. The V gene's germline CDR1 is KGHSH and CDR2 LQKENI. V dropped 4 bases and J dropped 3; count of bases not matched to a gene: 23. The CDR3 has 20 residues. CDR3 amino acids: CASSRVTGVPEGVEEETQYF. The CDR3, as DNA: TGTGCCAGCTCACGTGTAACAGGGGTACCAGAGGGAGTGGAAGAAGAGACCCAGTACTTC.